Below, one T cell receptor (beta chain) is given with its context. Antigen unknown. Germline values: CDR1 SGHKS, CDR2 YYEKEE (reference sequence). The CDR3 covers 14 residues. V was pared by 4 bases and J by 8 bases, with 18 bases between. Depth targeted 1 in 200,000 to 1 in 1 million T cells, averaging roughly 9.7x coverage per clonotype. Repertoires were generated with immunoSEQ multiplex PCR, while TCRdb's copy carries only in-frame clones and drops some. The sample lists around 16,000 clones; 65% to 70% were seen once. Extraction of roughly 1.8 micrograms of genomic DNA from cryopreserved PBMCs supplied material for TCR beta libraries. This record comes from a study of cytotoxic CD8 clonotypes in ibrutinib-treated CLL. The wider study: On average, each sample had a few hundred thousand productive templates and more than 75,000 productive rearrangements. The study, taken as a whole, reports: Starting clonality was above that of age-matched healthy donors and tracked circulating CD8+ T-cell counts.

The receptor was derived from a human donor with chronic lymphocytic leukemia. This sequence joins TRBV5-5 and TRBJ1-2; no clear D gene. Source: PBMCs, taken before ibrutinib treatment. The CDR3 sequence: CASSEGNAPLGYTF. The CDR3 DNA follows: TGTGCCAGCAGCGAAGGGAACGCGCCACTCGGCTACACCTTC.